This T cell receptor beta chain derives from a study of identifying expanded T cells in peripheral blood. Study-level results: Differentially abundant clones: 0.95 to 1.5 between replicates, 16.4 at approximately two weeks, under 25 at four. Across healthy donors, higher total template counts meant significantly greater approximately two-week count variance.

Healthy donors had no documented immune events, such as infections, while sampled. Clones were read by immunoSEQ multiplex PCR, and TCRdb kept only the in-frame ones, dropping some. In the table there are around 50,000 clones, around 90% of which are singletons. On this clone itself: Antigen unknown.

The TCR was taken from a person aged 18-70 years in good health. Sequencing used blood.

CDR3 bases: TGCGCCAGCAGTGAGGGGCACCCCACAGGGTCCGACCCTTACAATGAGCAGTTCTTC. It specifies CASSEGHPTGSDPYNEQFF. The chain carries TRBV10-1 and TRBJ2-1; a weak D match, TRBD1 (6 bases). With 2 bases removed from V and 4 bases from J, the gap between germline ends came to 24 bases. Germline CDR1 is WNHNN and CDR2 is SYGVQD (reference sequence). The CDR3 sequence is 19 residues long.